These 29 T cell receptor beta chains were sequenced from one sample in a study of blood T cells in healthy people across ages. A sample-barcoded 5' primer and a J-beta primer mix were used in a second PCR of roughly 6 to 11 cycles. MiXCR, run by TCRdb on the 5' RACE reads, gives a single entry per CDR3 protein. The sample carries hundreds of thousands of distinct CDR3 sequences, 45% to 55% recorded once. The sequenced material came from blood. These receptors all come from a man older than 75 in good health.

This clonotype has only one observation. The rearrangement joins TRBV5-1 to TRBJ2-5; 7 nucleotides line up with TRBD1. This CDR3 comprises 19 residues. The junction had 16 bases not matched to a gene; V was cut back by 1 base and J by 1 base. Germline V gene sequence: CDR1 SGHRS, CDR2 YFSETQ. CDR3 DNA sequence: TGCGCCAGCAGCTTGTGGTTGATGACAGGGCTCTTACCCCAAGAGACCCAGTACTTC. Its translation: CASSLWLMTGLLPQETQYF.

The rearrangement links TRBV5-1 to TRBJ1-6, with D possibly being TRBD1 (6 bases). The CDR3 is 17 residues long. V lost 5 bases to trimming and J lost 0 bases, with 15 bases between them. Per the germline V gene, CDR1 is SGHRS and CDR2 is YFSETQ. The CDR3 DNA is TGCGCCAGCAGACCTAGACGGGGGGCCTCCTATAATTCACCCCTCCACTTT. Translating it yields CASRPRRGASYNSPLHF.

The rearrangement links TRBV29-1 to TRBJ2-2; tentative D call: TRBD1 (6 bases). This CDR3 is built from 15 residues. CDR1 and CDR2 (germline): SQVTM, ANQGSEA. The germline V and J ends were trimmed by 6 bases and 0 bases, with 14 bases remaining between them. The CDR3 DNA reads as TGCAGCGTGCAAGCCGGGACACCGAACACCGGGGAGCTGTTTTTT. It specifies CSVQAGTPNTGELFF.

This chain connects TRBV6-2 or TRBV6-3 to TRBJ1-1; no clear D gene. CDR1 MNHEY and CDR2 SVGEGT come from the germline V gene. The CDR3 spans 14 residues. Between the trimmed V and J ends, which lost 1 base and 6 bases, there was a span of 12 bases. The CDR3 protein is CASSYYPDKSEAFF. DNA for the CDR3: TGTGCCAGCAGTTACTATCCGGATAAGTCTGAAGCTTTCTTT.

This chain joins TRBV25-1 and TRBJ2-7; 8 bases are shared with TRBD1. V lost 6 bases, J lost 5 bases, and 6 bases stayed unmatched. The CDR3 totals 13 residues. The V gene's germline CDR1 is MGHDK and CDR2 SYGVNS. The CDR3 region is CASSRQGRNEQYF. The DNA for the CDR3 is TGTGCCAGCAGCCGACAGGGGAGAAACGAGCAGTACTTC.

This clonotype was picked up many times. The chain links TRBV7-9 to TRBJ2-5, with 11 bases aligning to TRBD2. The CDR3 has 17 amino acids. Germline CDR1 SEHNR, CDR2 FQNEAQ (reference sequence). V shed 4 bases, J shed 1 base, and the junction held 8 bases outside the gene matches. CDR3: CASSYPGLAESQETQYF. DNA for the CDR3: TGTGCCAGCAGCTACCCGGGACTAGCGGAAAGCCAAGAGACCCAGTACTTC.

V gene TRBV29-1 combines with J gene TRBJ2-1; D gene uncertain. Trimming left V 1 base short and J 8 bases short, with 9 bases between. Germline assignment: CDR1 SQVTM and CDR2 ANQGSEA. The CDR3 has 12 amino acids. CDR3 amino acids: CSVEGLVDEQFF. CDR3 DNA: TGCAGCGTTGAAGGTCTCGTGGATGAGCAGTTCTTC.

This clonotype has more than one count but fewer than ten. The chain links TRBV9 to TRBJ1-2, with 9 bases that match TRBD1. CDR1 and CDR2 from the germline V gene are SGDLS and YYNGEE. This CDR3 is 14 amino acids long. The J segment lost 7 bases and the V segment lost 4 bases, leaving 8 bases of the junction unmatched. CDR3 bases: TGTGCCAGCAGCCCTCGGACAGGGGCCTCTGGCTACACCTTC. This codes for CASSPRTGASGYTF.

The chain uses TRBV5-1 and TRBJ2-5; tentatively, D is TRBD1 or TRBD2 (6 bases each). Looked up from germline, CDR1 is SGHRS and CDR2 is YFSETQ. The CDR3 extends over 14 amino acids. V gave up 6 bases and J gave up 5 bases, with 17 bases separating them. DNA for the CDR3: TGCGCCAGCACCTGGAGGGGGGATATGGAGACCCAGTACTTC. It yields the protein CASTWRGDMETQYF.

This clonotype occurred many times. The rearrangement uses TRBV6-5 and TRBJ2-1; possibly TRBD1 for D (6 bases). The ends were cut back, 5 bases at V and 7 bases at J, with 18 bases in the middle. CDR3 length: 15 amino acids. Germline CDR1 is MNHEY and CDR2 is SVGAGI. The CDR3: CASSPGHAPGNEQFF. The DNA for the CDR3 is TGTGCCAGCAGTCCGGGACACGCCCCCGGTAATGAGCAGTTCTTC.

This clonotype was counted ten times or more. For the CDR3, the DNA is TGTGCCAGCAGTTACCAAGACCCTCGGGGTTTATATAGCAATCAGCCCCAGCATTTT. This translates into CASSYQDPRGLYSNQPQHF. J is TRBJ1-5 and V is TRBV6-5, with unresolved D. Per germline, CDR1 MNHEY and CDR2 SVGAGI. CDR3 size: 19 residues. Trimming shortened V by 2 bases and J by 0 bases, and 20 bases separated the two germline ends.

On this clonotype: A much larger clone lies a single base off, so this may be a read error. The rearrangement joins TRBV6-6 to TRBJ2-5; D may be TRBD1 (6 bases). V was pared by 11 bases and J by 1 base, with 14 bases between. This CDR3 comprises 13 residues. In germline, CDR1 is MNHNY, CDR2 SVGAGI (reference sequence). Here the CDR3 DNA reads TGTGCCGGTCGGGACAATATCCAAGAGACCCAGTACTTC. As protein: CAGRDNIQETQYF.

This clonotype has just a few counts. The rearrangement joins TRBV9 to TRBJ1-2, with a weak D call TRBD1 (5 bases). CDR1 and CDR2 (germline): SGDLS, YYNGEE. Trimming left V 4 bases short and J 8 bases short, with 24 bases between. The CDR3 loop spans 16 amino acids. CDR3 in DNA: TGTGCCAGCAGCTCGGGACTTACGGCCTTAATGGGGGGCTACACCTTC. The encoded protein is CASSSGLTALMGGYTF.

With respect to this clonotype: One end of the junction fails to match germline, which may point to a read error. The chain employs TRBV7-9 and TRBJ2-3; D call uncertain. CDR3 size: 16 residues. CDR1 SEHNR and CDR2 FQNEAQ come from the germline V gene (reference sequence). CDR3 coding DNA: TGTTCCAGCAGCTTAGAGACTGGGTGGGGCACAGATACGCAGTATTTT. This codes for CSSSLETGWGTDTQYF.

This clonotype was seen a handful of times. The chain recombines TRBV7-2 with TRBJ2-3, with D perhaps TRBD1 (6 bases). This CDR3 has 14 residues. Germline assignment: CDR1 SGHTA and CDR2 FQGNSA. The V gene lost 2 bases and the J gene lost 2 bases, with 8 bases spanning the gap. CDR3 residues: CASSLHRVTDTQYF. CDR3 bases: TGTGCCAGCAGCTTACACAGGGTCACAGATACGCAGTATTTT.

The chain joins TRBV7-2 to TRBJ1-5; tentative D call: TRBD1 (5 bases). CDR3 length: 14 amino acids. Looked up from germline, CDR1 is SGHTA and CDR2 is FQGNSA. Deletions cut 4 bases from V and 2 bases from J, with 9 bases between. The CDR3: CASSSDSRNQPQHF. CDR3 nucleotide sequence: TGTGCCAGCAGCTCCGACAGCCGCAATCAGCCCCAGCATTTT.

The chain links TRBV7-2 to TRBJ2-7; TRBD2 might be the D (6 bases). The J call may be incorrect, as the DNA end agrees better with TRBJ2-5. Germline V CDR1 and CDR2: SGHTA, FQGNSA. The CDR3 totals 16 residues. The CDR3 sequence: CASSLWGGAAQETQYF. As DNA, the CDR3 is TGTGCCAGCAGCTTATGGGGCGGGGCCGCCCAAGAGACCCAGTACTTC.

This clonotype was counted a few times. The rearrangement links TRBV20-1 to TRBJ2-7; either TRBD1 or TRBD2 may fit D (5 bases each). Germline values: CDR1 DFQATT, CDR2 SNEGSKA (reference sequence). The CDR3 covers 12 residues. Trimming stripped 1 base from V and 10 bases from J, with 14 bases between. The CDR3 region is CSARGGTDSQYF. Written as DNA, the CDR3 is TGCAGTGCTAGAGGGGGGACGGATTCCCAGTACTTC.

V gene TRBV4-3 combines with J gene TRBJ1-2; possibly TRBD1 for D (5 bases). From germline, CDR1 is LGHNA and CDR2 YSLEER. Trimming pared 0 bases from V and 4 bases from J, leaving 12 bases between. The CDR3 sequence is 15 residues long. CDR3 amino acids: CASSQEAGQLYGYTF. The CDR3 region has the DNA TGCGCCAGCAGCCAAGAAGCAGGGCAACTCTATGGCTACACCTTC.

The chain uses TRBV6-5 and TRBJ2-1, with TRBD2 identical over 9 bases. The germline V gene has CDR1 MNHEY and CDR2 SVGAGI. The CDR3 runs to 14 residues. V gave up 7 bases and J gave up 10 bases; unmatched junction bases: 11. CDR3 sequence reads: CASKESGGTYEQFF. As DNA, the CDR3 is TGTGCCAGCAAGGAGAGCGGGGGGACGTACGAGCAGTTCTTC.

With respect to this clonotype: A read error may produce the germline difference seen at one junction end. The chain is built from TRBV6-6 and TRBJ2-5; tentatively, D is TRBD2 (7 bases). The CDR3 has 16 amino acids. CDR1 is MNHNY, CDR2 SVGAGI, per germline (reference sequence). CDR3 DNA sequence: TGTGCCGGCAGCCCCCCGGGGGGCAGGTTGGGAGAGACCCAGTACTTC. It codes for CAGSPPGGRLGETQYF.

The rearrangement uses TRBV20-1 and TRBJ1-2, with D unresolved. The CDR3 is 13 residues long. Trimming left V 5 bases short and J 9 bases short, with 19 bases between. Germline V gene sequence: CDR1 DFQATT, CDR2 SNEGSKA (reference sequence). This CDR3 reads CSAHRPPQVSYTF. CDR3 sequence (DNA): TGCAGTGCTCACCGCCCCCCACAAGTGAGCTACACCTTC.

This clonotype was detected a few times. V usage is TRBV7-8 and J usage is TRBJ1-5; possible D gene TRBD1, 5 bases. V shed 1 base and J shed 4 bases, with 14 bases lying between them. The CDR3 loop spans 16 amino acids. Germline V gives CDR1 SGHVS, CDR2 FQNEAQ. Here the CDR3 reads CASSLEAGFGNQPQHF. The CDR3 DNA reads TGTGCCAGCAGCTTAGAGGCAGGGTTTGGGAATCAGCCCCAGCATTTT.

CDR3 in amino acids: CAISWAGEQYF. The CDR3 DNA reads TGTGCCATCAGCTGGGCGGGGGAGCAGTACTTC. The J gene is TRBJ2-5, the V gene TRBV10-3; 7 positions match TRBD2. The CDR3 spans 11 residues. The trim removed 6 bases at V and 11 bases at J, leaving 6 bases unmatched. Germline values: CDR1 ENHRY, CDR2 SYGVKD.

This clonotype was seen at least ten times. Here the CDR3 reads CASRPTRLAREGEQYF. CDR3 coding DNA: TGTGCCAGCAGACCGACCCGACTAGCGCGCGAAGGGGAGCAGTACTTC. The chain recombines TRBV6-5 with TRBJ2-7; 8 bases map to TRBD2. The length of the CDR3 is 16 residues. Per germline, CDR1 MNHEY and CDR2 SVGAGI. Losses at the gene ends were 6 bases for V and 7 bases for J; bases not matched to a gene: 17.

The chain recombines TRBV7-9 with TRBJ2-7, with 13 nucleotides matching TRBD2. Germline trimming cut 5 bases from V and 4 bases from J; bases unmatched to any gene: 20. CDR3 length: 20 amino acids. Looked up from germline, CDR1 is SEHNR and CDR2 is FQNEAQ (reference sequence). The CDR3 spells CASSPWGDGGLAGVPYEQYF. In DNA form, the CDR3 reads TGTGCCAGCAGCCCGTGGGGAGACGGCGGACTAGCGGGAGTCCCGTACGAGCAGTACTTC.

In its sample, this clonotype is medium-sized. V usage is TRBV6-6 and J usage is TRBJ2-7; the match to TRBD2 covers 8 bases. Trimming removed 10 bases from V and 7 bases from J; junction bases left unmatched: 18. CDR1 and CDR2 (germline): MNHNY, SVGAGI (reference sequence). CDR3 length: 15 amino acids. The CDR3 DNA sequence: TGTGCCATTCGGCCTAGCGGGTTGATAAGTGGAGAGCAGTACTTC. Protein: CAIRPSGLISGEQYF.

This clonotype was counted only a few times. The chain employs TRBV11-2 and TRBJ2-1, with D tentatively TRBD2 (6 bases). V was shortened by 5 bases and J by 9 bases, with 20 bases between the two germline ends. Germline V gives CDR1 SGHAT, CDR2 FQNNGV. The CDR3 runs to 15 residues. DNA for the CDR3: TGTGCCAGCAGCGCAACGAACCCAGCCGGGGGTGAGCAGTTCTTC. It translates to CASSATNPAGGEQFF.

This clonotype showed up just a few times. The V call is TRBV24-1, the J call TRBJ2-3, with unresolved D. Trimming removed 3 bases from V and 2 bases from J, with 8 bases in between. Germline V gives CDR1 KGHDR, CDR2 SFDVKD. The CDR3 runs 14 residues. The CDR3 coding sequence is TGTGCCACCAGTGATATCTCGCTCACAGATACGCAGTATTTT. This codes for CATSDISLTDTQYF.